Described below is a single T cell receptor beta chain sequence and its context. The sample belongs to a study of Ad26.COV2.S vaccination and SARS-CoV-2 variants. Study overall: Participant was drawn from the COV1001 Ad26.COV2.S trial arm.

This CDR3 contains 15 residues. Germline CDR1 MDHEN, CDR2 SYDVKM. Trimming shortened V by 3 bases and J by 1 base, and 10 bases separated the two germline ends. Treatment specified: roughly 19 received Ad26.COV2.S at low or high dose, single or two shots; about five received placebo; per-sample allocation not given. Sampling occurred on day 63 after the first vaccine or placebo injection. Donation was by an adult aged 18-55 years who was in Boston. The repertoire was sequenced with immunoSEQ multiplex PCR; TCRdb's copy has only in-frame clones and lacks some. The sample lists approximately 480,000 clones; around nine tenths were seen once.

The receptor was derived from a person aged 18 to 65 who received the Ad26.COV2.S COVID-19 vaccine or a placebo. Sequences were derived from peripheral blood, sampled in a trial of Ad26.COV2.S vaccine versus placebo. The chain is built from TRBV28 and TRBJ2-4, with D possibly being TRBD1 (6 bases). The CDR3 region has the DNA TGTGCCAGCAGTTTTCAGGGGATGGCCAAAAACATTCAGTACTTC. Protein sequence: CASSFQGMAKNIQYF.